A selection of T cell receptor beta chains follows, all from one sample in a study of T cells in Graves' hyperthyroidism and ophthalmopathy. MiXCR, applied by TCRdb to the multiplex PCR reads, yields one record per CDR3 protein. Of roughly 800,000 distinct CDR3 sequences listed, 38% are singletons. The specimen was blood. The receptors stem from a young man with Graves' hyperthyroidism. Each CDR3 is given with its conserved first and last residue. Each record gives: clone size, J gene, D gene, V gene, CDR3 protein, CDR3 DNA. A D gene is named only where the DNA matches it firmly. A row's size may be missing; if present it is once, few, many or a size class.

abundance: few; j_gene: TRBJ2-5; d_gene: NA; v_gene: TRBV5-1; CDR3aa: CASSLAQQETQYF; CDR3nt: TGCGCCAGCAGCTTGGCACAACAAGAGACCCAGTACTTC
abundance: NA; j_gene: TRBJ2-4; d_gene: NA; v_gene: TRBV29-1; CDR3aa: CSVVRTETQYF; CDR3nt: TGCAGCGTTGTTCGGACAGAGACTCAGTACTTC
abundance: once; j_gene: TRBJ1-5; d_gene: NA; v_gene: TRBV29-1; CDR3aa: CSVRHGDYQLQHF; CDR3nt: TGCAGCGTTCGACATGGGGACTATCAGCTCCAGCATTTT
abundance: NA; j_gene: TRBJ1-3; d_gene: NA; v_gene: TRBV7-9; CDR3aa: CASSQESRGNTIYF; CDR3nt: TGTGCCAGCAGCCAAGAAAGCAGGGGAAACACCATATATTTT
abundance: NA; j_gene: TRBJ1-5; d_gene: NA; v_gene: TRBV20-1; CDR3aa: CSARTVSGNQPQHF; CDR3nt: TGCAGTGCTAGAACGGTCAGTGGCAATCAGCCCCAGCATTTT
abundance: few; j_gene: TRBJ1-1; d_gene: NA; v_gene: TRBV6-5; CDR3aa: CASNLGANTEAFF; CDR3nt: TGTGCCAGCAATTTAGGGGCGAACACTGAAGCTTTCTTT
abundance: few; j_gene: TRBJ2-2; d_gene: NA; v_gene: TRBV24-1; CDR3aa: CATSDAGSGELFF; CDR3nt: TGTGCCACCAGTGATGCAGGATCCGGGGAGCTGTTTTTT
abundance: many; j_gene: TRBJ1-6; d_gene: NA; v_gene: TRBV20-1; CDR3aa: CSAVNTLGSPLHF; CDR3nt: TGCAGTGCTGTTAACACCCTGGGTTCACCCCTCCACTTT
abundance: NA; j_gene: TRBJ1-1; d_gene: NA; v_gene: TRBV9; CDR3aa: CASSQSQRGVLTEAFF; CDR3nt: TGTGCCAGCAGCCAGTCCCAACGGGGGGTATTAACTGAAGCTTTCTTT
abundance: NA; j_gene: TRBJ1-1; d_gene: NA; v_gene: TRBV7-9; CDR3aa: CASSQDNGLTNTEAFF; CDR3nt: TGCGCCAGCAGCCAAGATAACGGCCTTACGAACACTGAAGCTTTCTTT
abundance: many; j_gene: TRBJ1-5; d_gene: TRBD1; v_gene: TRBV2; CDR3aa: CASSEGQGTWAQHF; CDR3nt: TGTGCCAGCAGTGAAGGACAGGGGACCTGGGCCCAGCATTTT
abundance: many; j_gene: TRBJ1-2; d_gene: NA; v_gene: TRBV4-1; CDR3aa: CASSQEDRSYTF; CDR3nt: TGCGCCAGCAGCCAAGAGGACAGAAGCTACACCTTC
abundance: many; j_gene: TRBJ1-4; d_gene: NA; v_gene: TRBV29-1; CDR3aa: CSVETATNEKLFF; CDR3nt: TGCAGCGTGGAGACGGCAACTAATGAAAAACTGTTTTTT
abundance: many; j_gene: TRBJ1-1; d_gene: NA; v_gene: TRBV7-8; CDR3aa: CASGRERGTEAFF; CDR3nt: TGTGCCAGCGGGCGGGAGAGGGGAACTGAAGCTTTCTTT
abundance: many; j_gene: TRBJ1-1; d_gene: NA; v_gene: TRBV7-9; CDR3aa: CASSLLAGTEAFF; CDR3nt: TGTGCCAGCAGCTTATTGGCGGGCACTGAAGCTTTCTTT
abundance: NA; j_gene: TRBJ2-7; d_gene: NA; v_gene: TRBV12-3/TRBV12-4; CDR3aa: CASSDRDTHHFSEQYF; CDR3nt: TGTGCCAGCAGTGACCGGGACACGCACCATTTCTCCGAGCAGTACTTC
abundance: many; j_gene: TRBJ2-7; d_gene: NA; v_gene: TRBV10-3; CDR3aa: CAISEGEVSSYEQYF; CDR3nt: TGTGCCATCAGTGAGGGGGAGGTATCCTCCTACGAGCAGTACTTC
abundance: NA; j_gene: TRBJ1-2; d_gene: NA; v_gene: TRBV6-1; CDR3aa: CASMVPRQANYGYTF; CDR3nt: TGTGCCAGCATGGTCCCTAGACAGGCAAACTATGGCTACACCTTC
abundance: NA; j_gene: TRBJ1-1; d_gene: TRBD1; v_gene: TRBV2; CDR3aa: CASSRGDSEAFF; CDR3nt: TGTGCCAGCAGTCGCGGGGACAGTGAAGCTTTCTTT
abundance: NA; j_gene: TRBJ2-2; d_gene: TRBD1; v_gene: TRBV7-9; CDR3aa: CASSPGQFTGELFF; CDR3nt: TGTGCCAGCAGCCCGGGACAGTTTACCGGGGAGCTGTTTTTT
abundance: NA; j_gene: TRBJ1-4; d_gene: NA; v_gene: TRBV15; CDR3aa: CATSSEGLREKLFF; CDR3nt: TGTGCCACCAGCAGCGAAGGGTTAAGGGAAAAACTGTTTTTT